This entry lists 2 T cell receptor beta chains sequenced from one sample in a study of metastatic and nonmetastatic thyroid tumors. TCRdb re-called the PCR reads via MiXCR. The sample consists of 10,000 to 15,000 clones, 26% of them appearing once. Among the patients, none had received any treatment before thyroid surgery. Specimen: tumor tissue. These receptors all stem from a female donor with papillary thyroid cancer or a benign thyroid nodule (not recorded which). Some clones in this sample may be carry-over from other donors' samples.

This clone was found a few times. Mismatch with germline at one junction end may stem from a read error. The chain has TRBV19 and TRBJ2-4; 12 bases match TRBD2. Germline lookup yields CDR1 LNHDA and CDR2 SQIVND (reference sequence). CDR3 length equals 16 residues. CDR3 sequence (DNA): TGTGCCAGTAGTATAGGACTAGCGGGAGCCAAAGACATTCAGTACTTC. Protein: CASSIGLAGAKDIQYF.

This clone has a handful of counts. A read error is possible here, since a much larger clone lies one base away. The chain links TRBV12-3 or TRBV12-4 to TRBJ2-2; the D is unclear. This CDR3 region has 13 residues. The DNA for the CDR3 is TGTGCCATCAGTTTCGGTCCCACCGGGGAGCTGTTTTTT. Translated, it gives CAISFGPTGELFF.